Below, one TCR beta chain is given with its context. Its antigen is still unknown. Assay: immunoSEQ multiplex PCR; the TCRdb copy retains only in-frame clones and omits some. The sample has about 83,000 clones, 95% to 98% seen once; the top ten hold over 0.45%. Thawed PBMCs were FACS-sorted into unstimulated CD4+CD25+CD127- regulatory T cells, CD4+CD25- non-regulatory cells, CD4 and CD8 cells. The sample is drawn from a study of Tregs in tolerant kidney transplant recipients. The study, taken as a whole, reports: Expanding Tregs on activated donor B cells appeared to best identify donor-specific TCRbeta clones. Few patients were studied, so findings need validation in larger groups.

Sequenced material: CD4+ T cells from blood, taken before the transplant. This clonotype originated in a human donor who received a combined kidney and bone marrow transplant.

The CDR3 nucleotides are TGTGCCAGTAGTATCGGGCTAGCGGACGATTACAATGAGCAGTTCTTC. As protein: CASSIGLADDYNEQFF. This chain joins TRBV19 and TRBJ2-1; TRBD2 matches at 7 bases. Germline V gene lookup returns CDR1 LNHDA and CDR2 SQIVND (reference sequence). CDR3 length: 16 amino acids. The junction had 9 bases not matched to a gene; V was cut back by 3 bases and J by 4 bases.